The source of this TCR beta chain is a study of cytomegalovirus exposure and HLA in healthy donors. This clone has only a few counts. CDR1 SGHTA and CDR2 FQGTGA come from the germline V gene. V gave up 1 base and J gave up 3 bases, with 13 bases separating them. The CDR3 is 15 residues long. Amplification used 60 Vbeta primers and 13 Jbeta primers. This table comes from immunoSEQ multiplex PCR, and its TCRdb copy is limited to in-frame clones, with some not included. The data show approximately 100,000 clones, around a tenth seen once. This sequence was found in a man in his fifties or sixties in good health and CMV-seropositive. This chain connects TRBV7-3 to TRBJ2-7; tentative D call: TRBD2 (6 bases). The sequenced material came from PBMCs. CDR3 protein: CASSLSGGILYEQYF. CDR3 nucleotide sequence: TGTGCCAGCAGCTTAAGCGGCGGGATTCTCTACGAGCAGTACTTC.